The 18 T cell receptor beta chains below all came from one sample that was sequenced in a study of blood T cell repertoires in COVID-19. Sequenced by immunoSEQ multiplex PCR; TCRdb stores in-frame clones only, minus some. This sample yields tens of thousands of clones, of which 65% to 85% are seen a single time; about a sixth belongs to the top ten. Source material: peripheral blood. All receptors derive from a man between 65 and 79 years old with active or convalescent COVID-19.

The V and J genes are TRBV6-5 and TRBJ1-4; 8 bases fit TRBD1. V gave up 5 bases and J gave up 8 bases; unmatched junction bases: 7. Germline V gene data show CDR1 as MNHEY and CDR2 as SVGAGI. The CDR3 covers 14 residues. The CDR3 reads CASSPDRGGEKLFF. The CDR3 DNA follows: TGTGCCAGCAGTCCTGACAGGGGTGGGGAAAAACTGTTTTTT.

In DNA, the CDR3 is TGTGCCAGCAGTTTAGGGGGGTGGCAGACCTCCTACAATGAGCAGTTCTTC. Translation gives CASSLGGWQTSYNEQFF. The J gene is TRBJ2-1, the V gene TRBV28; possibly TRBD2 for D (6 bases). The CDR3 sequence is 17 residues long. Germline CDR1 and CDR2: MDHEN and SYDVKM. V gave up 2 bases and J gave up 0 bases, with 14 bases separating them.

The V gene is TRBV28, the J gene TRBJ1-5; 7 positions agree with TRBD1. The CDR3 contains 17 residues. The V gene end was trimmed by 5 bases and the J gene end by 5 bases; junction bases not matched to a gene: 15. Germline V gene sequence: CDR1 MDHEN, CDR2 SYDVKM. CDR3 sequence: CASSPITEGAGDQPQHF. The DNA of the CDR3 is TGTGCCAGCAGTCCCATTACCGAGGGGGCCGGGGATCAGCCCCAGCATTTT.

The chain employs TRBV11-3 and TRBJ2-5; TRBD1 aligns across 9 bases. V shed 4 bases and J 1 base; nucleotides not matched to a gene: 7. From germline, CDR1 is SGHNT and CDR2 YENEEA. The CDR3 contains 16 residues. CDR3 sequence: CASSSRPTGGQETQYF. CDR3 in DNA: TGTGCCAGCAGCTCACGTCCGACAGGGGGCCAAGAGACCCAGTACTTC.

The J gene is TRBJ2-2, the V gene TRBV5-1; a possible D gene is TRBD1 (6 bases). This CDR3 is built from 16 residues. From germline, CDR1 is SGHRS and CDR2 YFSETQ. Trimming shortened V by 5 bases and J by 1 base, and 15 bases separated the two germline ends. The CDR3 reads CASRTTGTMNTGELFF. The DNA of the CDR3 is TGCGCCAGCAGGACGACCGGGACAATGAACACCGGGGAGCTGTTTTTT.

The chain employs TRBV11-2 and TRBJ1-3, with D tentatively TRBD1 (5 bases). The germline V gene has CDR1 SGHAT and CDR2 FQNNGV. V was trimmed by 3 bases and J by 0 bases, leaving 15 bases between them. The CDR3 has 17 residues. CDR3 DNA: TGTGCCAGCAGCTTCCAACAGGCCCCTCTCTCTGGAAACACCATATATTTT. This sequence encodes CASSFQQAPLSGNTIYF.

The chain couples TRBV5-1 to TRBJ2-2, with D unclear. With 3 bases removed from V and 5 bases from J, the gap between germline ends came to 11 bases. This CDR3 is built from 14 residues. The germline CDR1 and CDR2 sequences are SGHRS and YFSETQ. As DNA, the CDR3 is TGCGCCAGCAGCTATGGCGGTCGGACCGGGGAGCTGTTTTTT. Translating it yields CASSYGGRTGELFF.

The table lists this clone with a count of one. The gene calls are TRBV6-5 and TRBJ2-5, with D possibly TRBD1 on 6 matching bases. This CDR3 is 16 amino acids long. Trimming took 0 bases from V and 5 from J, leaving 16 bases between them. The germline V gene encodes CDR1 MNHEY and CDR2 SVGAGI. CDR3 sequence: CASSYSFRGQGETQYF. DNA for the CDR3: TGTGCCAGCAGTTACTCTTTTCGGGGACAAGGGGAGACCCAGTACTTC.

This chain joins TRBV2 and TRBJ1-3, with a possible D match to TRBD1 (5 bases). Germline V gives CDR1 SNHLY, CDR2 FYNNEI. V lost 5 bases and J 6 bases, leaving 14 bases between the germline ends. CDR3 length: 14 amino acids. CDR3 sequence (DNA): TGTGCCAGCAGTCGGGAGACAGTCCCAAACACCATATATTTT. Encoded protein: CASSRETVPNTIYF.

V gene TRBV19 combines with J gene TRBJ1-3; D is undetermined. This CDR3 is built from 12 residues. CDR1 LNHDA and CDR2 SQIVND come from the germline V gene (reference sequence). The V gene lost 5 bases and the J gene lost 4 bases, with 6 bases spanning the gap. CDR3 residues: CASSSPGNTIYF. The CDR3 DNA is TGTGCCAGTAGTTCCCCAGGAAACACCATATATTTT.

The J gene is TRBJ2-1, the V gene TRBV5-1; D might be TRBD2 (5 bases). V was cut by 2 bases and J by 5 bases, with 5 bases left in between. The CDR3 covers 12 residues. The germline V gene encodes CDR1 SGHRS and CDR2 YFSETQ. CDR3 DNA sequence: TGCGCCAGCAGCTTCGGGGACAATGAGCAGTTCTTC. This codes for CASSFGDNEQFF.

The CDR3 nucleotides read TGTGCCAGTAGTATGGGGGACAGGTCACAGCCCCAGCATTTT. It encodes CASSMGDRSQPQHF. The V gene is TRBV19, the J gene TRBJ1-5, with 8 positions matching TRBD1. In germline, CDR1 is LNHDA, CDR2 SQIVND (reference sequence). The CDR3 runs 14 residues. J was trimmed by 7 bases and V by 3 bases; bases with no gene match: 5.

This sequence joins TRBV2 and TRBJ1-2, with 8 nucleotides matching TRBD1. Germline trimming cut 7 bases from V and 4 bases from J; bases unmatched to any gene: 2. Germline lookup yields CDR1 SNHLY and CDR2 FYNNEI. The CDR3 length is 12 residues. Written as DNA, the CDR3 is TGTGCCAGCACCGGGACAGGCTATGGCTACACCTTC. This encodes CASTGTGYGYTF. The variable domain in full, completed from reference TRBV2 and TRBJ1-2, reads EPEVTQTPSHQVTQMGQEVILRCVPISNHLYFYWYRQILGQKVEFLVSFYNNEISEKSEIFDDQFSVERPDGSNFTLKIRSTKLEDSAMYFCASTGTGYGYTFGSGTRLTVV.

The rearrangement links TRBV3-1 (or the pseudogene TRBV3-2) to TRBJ2-5; a possible D gene is TRBD2 (6 bases). CDR1 is LGHDT and CDR2 is YNNKEL in the germline V gene (reference sequence). V lost 8 bases to trimming and J lost 3 bases, with 16 bases between them. CDR3 length equals 14 residues. In nucleotides, the CDR3 is TGTGCCAGCGCCTCGACTAGTGTGGAAGAGACCCAGTACTTC. Translation: CASASTSVEETQYF.

This CDR3 is CASSPSQGTGELFF. The CDR3 coding sequence is TGTGCCAGCTCACCTTCACAGGGCACCGGGGAGCTGTTTTTT. The V gene is TRBV18, the J gene TRBJ2-2, with a weak D call TRBD1 (6 bases). This CDR3 has 14 residues. Germline V CDR1 and CDR2: KGHSH, LQKENI. The V end lost 3 bases, the J end lost 4 bases, and 9 bases lay between the germline ends.

The V and J genes are TRBV2 and TRBJ2-5, with D unresolved. Trimming took 1 base from V and 4 from J, leaving 10 bases between them. There are 14 residues in the CDR3. The V gene's germline CDR1 is SNHLY and CDR2 FYNNEI. The CDR3 here is CASSEGQLVETQYF. Here the CDR3 DNA reads TGTGCCAGCAGTGAAGGACAATTAGTAGAGACCCAGTACTTC.

The V gene is TRBV2, the J gene TRBJ2-7; 8 nucleotides align to TRBD2. V dropped 6 bases and J dropped 13; count of bases not matched to a gene: 11. The CDR3 loop spans 12 amino acids. Germline-derived CDR1 and CDR2 are SNHLY and FYNNEI. The CDR3 DNA follows: TGTGCCAGCAGGGCGGGGGGAAGACACATCTACTTC. Translation: CASRAGGRHIYF.

The chain recombines TRBV24-1 with TRBJ2-1, with unresolved D. Germline CDR1 and CDR2: KGHDR and SFDVKD. The V and J ends lost 2 bases and 6 bases respectively, with 13 bases between them. The CDR3 has 15 amino acids. CDR3 nucleotide sequence: TGTGCCACCAGTGATTCGAAACCCTATGGCAATGAGCAGTTCTTC. This gives the protein CATSDSKPYGNEQFF.